A single sample is the source of the 9 T cell receptor beta chains below, sequenced in a study of memory CD4+ T cells and cytomegalovirus serostatus. Produced via immunoSEQ multiplex PCR; TCRdb's table is partial and in-frame only. Here the sample spans some 48,000 clones, 60% to 80% being singletons. The sort gate was single viable CD3+CD4+CD8-CD45RO+ cells for memory CD4+ T cells. Sequencing was performed on memory CD4+ T cells from blood. The source is an adult in good health and CMV-seronegative.

The chain links TRBV18 to TRBJ1-1; possible D gene TRBD1, 5 bases. Between the trimmed V and J ends, which lost 0 bases and 6 bases, there was a span of 11 bases. CDR1 and CDR2 (germline): KGHSH, LQKENI. The CDR3 totals 14 residues. In DNA form, the CDR3 reads TGTGCCAGCTCACCACCAAGGGGTCGAGCTGAAGCTTTCTTT. It encodes CASSPPRGRAEAFF.

This chain connects TRBV19 to TRBJ1-5, with D possibly matching TRBD1 (5 bases). In germline, CDR1 is LNHDA, CDR2 SQIVND (reference sequence). The CDR3 runs to 14 residues. V dropped 6 bases and J dropped 4 bases, with 13 bases sitting between them. In DNA, the CDR3 is TGTGCCAGTAGAAACAGACAGTCTAATCAGCCCCAGCATTTT. It codes for CASRNRQSNQPQHF.

The chain employs TRBV29-1 and TRBJ2-7; 8 nucleotides align to TRBD1. Trimming cost V 3 bases and J 5 bases; bases outside gene matches: 6. This CDR3 is 13 amino acids long. Germline-derived CDR1 and CDR2 are SQVTM and ANQGSEA. The DNA for the CDR3 is TGCAGCGTTGACAGGACAGGGTCCCACGAGCAGTACTTC. It encodes CSVDRTGSHEQYF.

In DNA form, the CDR3 reads TGTGCCAGCAGTTTGAGAGGGAACGAGCAGTACTTC. This sequence encodes CASSLRGNEQYF. This chain joins TRBV28 and TRBJ2-7; D possibly corresponds to TRBD2 (5 bases). The length of the CDR3 is 12 residues. Trimming removed 3 bases at V and 5 bases at J, with 8 bases between. Germline V gives CDR1 MDHEN, CDR2 SYDVKM.

As regards this clone: The sample has other DNA sequences that encode this CDR3 too. The rearrangement joins TRBV14 to TRBJ2-7; 13 bases are a match to TRBD2. CDR3 length: 15 amino acids. Germline assignment: CDR1 SGHDN and CDR2 FVKESK. J was trimmed by 3 bases and V by 3 bases; bases with no gene match: 2. The CDR3 coding sequence is TGTGCCAGCAGCCAGGGACTAGCGGGGATCTACGAGCAGTACTTC. This gives the protein CASSQGLAGIYEQYF.

This sequence joins TRBV29-1 and TRBJ2-5; the match to TRBD1 covers 9 bases. Near its end, the DNA agrees better with TRBJ2-7, so the J call may be wrong. CDR1 is SQVTM, CDR2 ANQGSEA, per germline. CDR3 length equals 14 residues. The CDR3 loop is CSVIGTGSSYEQYF. CDR3 nucleotides: TGCAGCGTTATAGGGACAGGGAGCTCCTACGAGCAGTACTTC.

The CDR3 loop reads CASSLWTGGGQETQYF. The CDR3 DNA sequence: TGTGCCAGCAGTTTATGGACGGGAGGAGGGCAAGAGACCCAGTACTTC. This rearrangement joins TRBV27 to TRBJ2-5; 7 bases line up with TRBD2. CDR1 and CDR2 (germline): MNHEY, SMNVEV (reference sequence). This CDR3 comprises 16 residues. J lost 2 bases, V lost 1 base, and 7 bases had no gene match.

The CDR3 is CASSQAGTALGEQYF. DNA for the CDR3: TGCGCCAGCAGCCAGGCCGGGACAGCCCTCGGAGAGCAGTACTTC. The chain has TRBV4-1 and TRBJ2-7, with TRBD1 matching over 7 bases. Germline CDR1 MGHRA, CDR2 YSYEKL. The CDR3 contains 15 residues. Unmatched junction bases numbered 12, after V lost 3 bases and J lost 7 bases.

This rearrangement joins TRBV2 to TRBJ1-5; the D gene is possibly TRBD1 (6 bases). Germline lookup yields CDR1 SNHLY and CDR2 FYNNEI. V lost 4 bases to trimming and J lost 6 bases, with 13 bases between them. CDR3 length: 14 residues. For the CDR3, the DNA is TGTGCCAGCAGTGCTTCTCAGGGGTCTCAGCCCCAGCATTTT. Its protein is CASSASQGSQPQHF.